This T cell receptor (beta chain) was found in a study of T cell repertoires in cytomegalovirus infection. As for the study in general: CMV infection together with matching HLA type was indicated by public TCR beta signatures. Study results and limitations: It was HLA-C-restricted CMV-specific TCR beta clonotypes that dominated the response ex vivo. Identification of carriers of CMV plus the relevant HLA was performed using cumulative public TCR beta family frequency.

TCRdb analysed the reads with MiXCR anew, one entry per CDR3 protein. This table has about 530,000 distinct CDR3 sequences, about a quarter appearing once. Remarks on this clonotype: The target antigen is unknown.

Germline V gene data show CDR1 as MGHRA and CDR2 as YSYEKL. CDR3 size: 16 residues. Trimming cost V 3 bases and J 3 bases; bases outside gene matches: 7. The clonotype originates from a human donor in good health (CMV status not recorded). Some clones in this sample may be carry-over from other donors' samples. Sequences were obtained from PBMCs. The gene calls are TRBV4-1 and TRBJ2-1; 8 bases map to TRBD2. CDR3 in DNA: TGCGCCAGCAGCCAGGAAGCGGGAGACGGCTACAATGAGCAGTTCTTC. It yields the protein CASSQEAGDGYNEQFF.